The 4 T cell receptor beta chains listed next were all sequenced from one sample in a study of blood T cell repertoires in COVID-19. Repertoires were generated with immunoSEQ multiplex PCR, while TCRdb's copy carries only in-frame clones and drops some. This table has about 200,000 clones, about 88% appearing once. Sequenced: peripheral blood. The receptor source for this set is a man in his fifties or sixties with COVID-19, enrolled during active disease.

The CDR3 DNA reads as TGTGCCAGCAGCCCACCGGATGAGCAGTTCTTC. It is translated as CASSPPDEQFF. V usage is TRBV7-9 and J usage is TRBJ2-1; no clear D gene. The CDR3 sequence is 11 residues long. Germline V CDR1 and CDR2: SEHNR, FQNEAQ (reference sequence). The germline V and J ends were trimmed by 5 bases and 8 bases, with 7 bases remaining between them.

The chain links TRBV2 to TRBJ2-2, with D maybe TRBD2 (5 bases). CDR3 size: 16 residues. Trimming took off 4 bases at V and 1 base at J, with 13 bases between the two ends. Looked up from germline, CDR1 is SNHLY and CDR2 is FYNNEI. CDR3 DNA: TGTGCCAGCAGTGGCGAGGGTCCGATGAACACCGGGGAGCTGTTTTTT. The encoded protein is CASSGEGPMNTGELFF.

The chain combines TRBV20-1 with TRBJ1-4; no reliable D call. Germline V CDR1 and CDR2: DFQATT, SNEGSKA (reference sequence). CDR3 length: 15 amino acids. V was trimmed by 3 bases and J by 0 bases, leaving 11 bases between them. The CDR3 bases are TGCAGTGCTAGTACCTTGACAACAACTAATGAAAAACTGTTTTTT. It yields the protein CSASTLTTTNEKLFF.

This clone has only one observation. Other nucleotide sequences from this sample produce the same CDR3. The rearrangement links TRBV29-1 to TRBJ1-2, with D possibly being TRBD1 (5 bases). The V end was cut by 3 bases, the J end by 2 bases, with 7 bases between. The CDR3 spans 12 residues. Germline CDR1 SQVTM, CDR2 ANQGSEA. The DNA for the CDR3 is TGCAGCGTTGAGGCAGGGAACTATGGCTACACCTTC. Its translation: CSVEAGNYGYTF.